This T cell receptor beta chain is drawn from a study of shared clonotypes between healthy human individuals. Study-wide points: Generation probabilities were higher for clonotypes shared across all four sorted-subset donors than for unshared ones.

Deep-level running was used for the assay. Generated by immunoSEQ multiplex PCR, the TCRdb table keeps only in-frame clones and is missing some. Counted here are 2 million to 2.5 million clones, 90% to 95% occurring once; the ten biggest clones make up approximately 0.36%. After removal of 6 bases from V and 1 base from J, the junction contained 8 bases not matched to a gene. Germline CDR1 MDHEN, CDR2 SYDVKM. The length of the CDR3 is 15 residues. To note about this clone: The antigen remains undetermined.

Free of recent acute infections or vaccinations, the donors were healthy HIV-negative adults. Memory CD4+ cells were the fraction left after CD45RA+ naive selection. Specimen: naive CD4+ T cells from PBMCs. Subset described: CD45RA+ positively selected. The TCR was taken from a man younger than 35 in good health. Some clones in this sample may be carry-over from other donors' samples. V usage is TRBV28 and J usage is TRBJ2-5; 7 nucleotides align to TRBD1. The CDR3 region has the DNA TGTGCCAGCAGCCCCGGGACAGTGGGCCAAGAGACCCAGTACTTC. Translating gives CASSPGTVGQETQYF.